The clone carrying this T cell receptor beta chain turned up a few times. The data stem from a study of blood T cell repertoires in COVID-19. Overall study context: Sites across the United States, Italy and Spain contributed samples from acute and convalescent COVID-19.

Profiling relied on immunoSEQ multiplex PCR, and the TCRdb table lists in-frame clones only, not all of them. The sample carries 220,000 or so clones, 90% recorded once. The V end lost 3 bases, the J end lost 1 base, and 6 bases lay between the germline ends. The CDR3 runs 13 residues. CDR1 is KGHSH and CDR2 is LQKENI in the germline V gene. Membership in each cohort depended on participant-reported clinical history. Within 2 weeks of study entry, exposed participants had contacted a PCR-confirmed or clinician-diagnosed COVID-19 case. This chain connects TRBV18 to TRBJ2-5, with D possibly TRBD1 on 5 matching bases. Sequenced material: PBMCs or T cells enriched from blood (not recorded which). The clonotype originates from a man aged 25 to 45 who had been exposed to COVID-19. CDR3 nucleotide sequence: TGTGCCAGCTCACCCCAGGGCCAAGAGACCCAGTACTTC. Translated: CASSPQGQETQYF.